This T cell receptor (beta chain) was obtained from a study of blood T cell repertoires in COVID-19. Overall study context: The samples span acute and convalescent COVID-19 from the United States, Italy and Spain. PBMCs, B-cell-depleted T cells, or T cells were the source of the cDNA or gDNA that made up the material.

CDR1 is SEHNR and CDR2 is FQNEAQ in the germline V gene (reference sequence). V gave up 1 base and J gave up 7 bases, with 10 bases separating them. CDR3 length: 13 amino acids. Original processing notes: Amplifying reference gene primers gave estimates of nucleated cell counts. The data were produced by immunoSEQ multiplex PCR, yet TCRdb's version contains in-frame clones alone and is incomplete. V, J and clone size reflect that table, while D and trimming were determined from the DNA. The sample has around 150,000 clones, 82% seen once. This receptor was identified in a woman older than 75 with acute or convalescent COVID-19. The J gene is TRBJ1-2, the V gene TRBV7-9, with D possibly being TRBD1 (6 bases). The sample consisted of peripheral blood. The DNA for the CDR3 is TGTGCCAGCAGCTTAGAAAGCAGGGGTGGCTACACCTTC. Protein product: CASSLESRGGYTF.